This T cell receptor beta chain originates from a study of blood T cell repertoires in COVID-19. Study-level background: In each case, the material was cDNA or gDNA derived from T cells, B-cell-depleted T cells, or PBMCs.

Trimming took 4 bases from V and 0 from J, leaving 9 bases between them. CDR3 length equals 14 residues. Germline V lookup: CDR1 SEHNR, CDR2 FQNEAQ (reference sequence). TCRdb's table, derived via immunoSEQ multiplex PCR, lists solely in-frame clones and lacks some. The sample carries 94,000 or so clones, 88% recorded once. The sequence derives from a woman aged 70-85 years with acute or convalescent COVID-19. The sequencing input was peripheral blood. This chain joins TRBV7-9 and TRBJ2-5; perhaps TRBD2 as D (5 bases). As DNA, the CDR3 is TGTGCCAGCAGCTCTGGACTGAACCAAGAGACCCAGTACTTC. The encoded protein is CASSSGLNQETQYF.